This T cell receptor beta chain was identified during a study of Graves' ophthalmopathy and Graves' hyperthyroidism. For the study at large: Peripheral blood collection took place at initial diagnosis, before any treatment.

RNA transcripts were the template, and TCR beta CDR3 regions were amplified from them. The first-round RT-PCR employed HTBI primers together with the Qiagen OneStep RT-PCR kit. A multiplex PCR was then performed as the second round. Each CDR3 protein is one row after TCRdb ran MiXCR on the multiplex PCR reads. The data show 300,000 to 500,000 distinct CDR3 sequences, over 15% seen once. This clonotype was observed at least ten times. The ends lost 5 bases at V and 4 bases at J; junction bases unmatched: 14. Germline-derived CDR1 and CDR2 are SGHAT and FQDESV (reference sequence). The CDR3 loop spans 19 amino acids. A follow-up of 18 months without ophthalmopathy meant that hyperthyroidism was stable. Hyperthyroidism was new, under 2 months, in patients aged 18 to 65.

The receptor was isolated from a woman between 18 and 29 years old with stable Graves' hyperthyroidism. The chain uses TRBV11-1 and TRBJ1-6; TRBD1 aligns across 10 bases. The sample taken for sequencing was peripheral blood. The CDR3 sequence is CASSRSRDRGRSYNSPLHF. CDR3 DNA: TGTGCCAGCAGCCGGTCCCGGGACAGGGGACGATCGTATAATTCACCCCTCCACTTT.